Here is one T cell receptor beta chain with its context. Its cognate antigen is unknown. CDR1 is LNHNV and CDR2 is YYDKDF in the germline V gene (reference sequence). V was clipped by 4 bases and J by 2 bases, with 4 bases between them. This CDR3 contains 12 residues. This entry comes from a study of T-cell reconstitution after alpha-beta-depleted transplantation in children. Researchers prepared the TCRbeta library using unique molecular identifiers, the study reports. TCRdb processed the PCR reads anew with MiXCR; each CDR3 protein has one entry. The table includes more than 400,000 distinct CDR3 sequences, roughly 44% detected once. Study-wide results and caveats: At one year after transplant, newly produced T cells mostly accounted for T-cell counts and diversity. Expanded graft clones, several hundred of them, were reportedly the source of alpha-beta T cells about two months after transplant.

Sequences were derived from PBMCs, sampled before TCRalphabeta/CD19-depleted stem cell transplant. The rearrangement joins TRBV15 to TRBJ2-3; D unclear. The TCR comes from a girl aged 2 to 9 with aplastic anemia, due to receive a stem cell transplant. CDR3 nucleotide sequence: TGTGCCACCAGCACCATCACAGATACGCAGTATTTT. The encoded protein is CATSTITDTQYF.